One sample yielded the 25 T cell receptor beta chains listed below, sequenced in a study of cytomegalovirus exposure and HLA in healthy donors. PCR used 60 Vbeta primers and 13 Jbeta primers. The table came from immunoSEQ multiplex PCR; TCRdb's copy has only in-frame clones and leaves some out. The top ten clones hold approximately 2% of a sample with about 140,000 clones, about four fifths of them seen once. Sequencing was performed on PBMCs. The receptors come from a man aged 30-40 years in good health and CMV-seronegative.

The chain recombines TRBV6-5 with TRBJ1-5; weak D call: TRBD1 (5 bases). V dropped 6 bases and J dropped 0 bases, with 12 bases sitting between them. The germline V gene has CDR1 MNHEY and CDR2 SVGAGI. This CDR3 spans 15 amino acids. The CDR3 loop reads CASSIRVNSNQPQHF. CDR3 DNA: TGTGCCAGCAGCATCAGGGTCAATAGCAATCAGCCCCAGCATTTT.

CDR3 nucleotides: TGTGCCAGCAGCCTCACCGGACAGGGGGCGGGCACCGGGGAGCTGTTTTTT. Protein: CASSLTGQGAGTGELFF. This chain uses TRBV11-2 with TRBJ2-2; 11 bases are shared with TRBD1. The CDR3 sequence is 17 residues long. With 5 bases clipped from V and 4 bases from J, the junction kept 9 bases outside the gene matches. Germline values: CDR1 SGHAT, CDR2 FQNNGV.

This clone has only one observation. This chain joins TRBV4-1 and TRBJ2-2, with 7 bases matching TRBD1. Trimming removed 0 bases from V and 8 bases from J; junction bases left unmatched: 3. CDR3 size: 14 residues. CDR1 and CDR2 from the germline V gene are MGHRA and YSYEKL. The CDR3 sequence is CASSQDQGDGELFF. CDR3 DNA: TGCGCCAGCAGCCAAGATCAGGGGGATGGGGAGCTGTTTTTT.

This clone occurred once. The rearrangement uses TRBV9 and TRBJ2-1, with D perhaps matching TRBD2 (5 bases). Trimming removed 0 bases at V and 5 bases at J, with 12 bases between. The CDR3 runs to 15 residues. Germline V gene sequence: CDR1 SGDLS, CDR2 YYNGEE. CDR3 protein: CASSVEVGENNEQFF. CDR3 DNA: TGTGCCAGCAGCGTAGAGGTCGGGGAAAACAATGAGCAGTTCTTC.

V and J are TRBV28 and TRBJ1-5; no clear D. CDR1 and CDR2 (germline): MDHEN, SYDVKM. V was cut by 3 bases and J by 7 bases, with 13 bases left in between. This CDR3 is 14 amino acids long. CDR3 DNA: TGTGCCAGCAGTTTCCCCGGGGTCGGACAGCCCCAGCATTTT. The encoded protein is CASSFPGVGQPQHF. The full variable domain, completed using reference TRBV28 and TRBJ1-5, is DVKVTQSSRYLVKRTGEKVFLECVQDMDHENMFWYRQDPGLGLRLIYFSYDVKMKEKGDIPEGYSVSREKKERFSLILESASTNQTSMYLCASSFPGVGQPQHFGDGTRLSIL.

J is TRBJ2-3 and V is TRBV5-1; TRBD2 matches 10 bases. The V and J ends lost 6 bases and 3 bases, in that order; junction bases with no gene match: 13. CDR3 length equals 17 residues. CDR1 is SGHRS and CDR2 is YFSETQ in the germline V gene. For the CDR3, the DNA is TGCGCCAGCAACCGAGCCGGGTATAGCGGGGGGACAGATACGCAGTATTTT. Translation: CASNRAGYSGGTDTQYF.

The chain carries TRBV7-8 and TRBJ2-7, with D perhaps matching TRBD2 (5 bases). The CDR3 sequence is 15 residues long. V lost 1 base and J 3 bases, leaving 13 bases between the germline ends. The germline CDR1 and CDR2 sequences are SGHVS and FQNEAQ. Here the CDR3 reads CASSLGGYLGYEQYF. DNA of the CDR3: TGTGCCAGCAGCTTAGGAGGGTACCTTGGCTACGAGCAGTACTTC.

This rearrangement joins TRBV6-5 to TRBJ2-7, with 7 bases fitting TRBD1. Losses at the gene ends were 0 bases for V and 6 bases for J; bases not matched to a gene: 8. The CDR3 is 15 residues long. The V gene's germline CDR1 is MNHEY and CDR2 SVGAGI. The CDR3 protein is CASSYSFPGGGEQYF. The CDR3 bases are TGTGCCAGCAGTTACTCATTTCCAGGGGGTGGCGAGCAGTACTTC.

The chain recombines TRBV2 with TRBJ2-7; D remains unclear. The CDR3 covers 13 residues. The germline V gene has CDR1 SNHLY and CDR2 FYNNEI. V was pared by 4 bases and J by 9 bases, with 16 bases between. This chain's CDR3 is CASSVSPGSGQYF. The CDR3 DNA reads TGTGCCAGCAGTGTTAGTCCCGGCTCGGGGCAGTACTTC.

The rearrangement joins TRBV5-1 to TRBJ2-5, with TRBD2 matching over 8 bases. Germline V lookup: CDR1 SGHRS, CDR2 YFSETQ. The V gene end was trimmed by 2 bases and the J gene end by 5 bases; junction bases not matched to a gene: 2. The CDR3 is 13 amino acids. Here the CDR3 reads CASSFGGDETQYF. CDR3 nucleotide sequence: TGCGCCAGCAGCTTCGGGGGGGACGAGACCCAGTACTTC.

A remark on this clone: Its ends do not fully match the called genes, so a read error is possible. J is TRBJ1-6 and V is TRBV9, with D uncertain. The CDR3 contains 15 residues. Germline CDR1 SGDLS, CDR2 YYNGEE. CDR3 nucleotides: TGTGCCAGCAGCGTAGCTCCACAAGATAATTCACCCCTCAACTTT. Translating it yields CASSVAPQDNSPLNF.

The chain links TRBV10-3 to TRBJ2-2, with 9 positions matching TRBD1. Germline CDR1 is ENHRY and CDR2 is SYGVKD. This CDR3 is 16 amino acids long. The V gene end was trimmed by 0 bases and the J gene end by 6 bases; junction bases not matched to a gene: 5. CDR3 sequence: CAISESTQGAAGELFF. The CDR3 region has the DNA TGTGCCATCAGTGAGTCGACACAGGGGGCGGCCGGGGAGCTGTTTTTT.

The CDR3 region is CASSIQGAGYEQYF. CDR3 DNA sequence: TGTGCCAGTAGTATTCAGGGGGCAGGCTACGAGCAGTACTTC. V is TRBV19 and J is TRBJ2-7; 8 bases map to TRBD1. From germline, CDR1 is LNHDA and CDR2 SQIVND (reference sequence). This CDR3 has 14 amino acids. J gave up 3 bases and V 3 bases, and 4 bases lay outside the gene matches. The full variable domain, completed using reference TRBV19 and TRBJ2-7, is DGGITQSPKYLFRKEGQNVTLSCEQNLNHDAMYWYRQDPGQGLRLIYYSQIVNDFQKGDIAEGYSVSREKKESFPLTVTSAQKNPTAFYLCASSIQGAGYEQYFGPGTRLTVT.

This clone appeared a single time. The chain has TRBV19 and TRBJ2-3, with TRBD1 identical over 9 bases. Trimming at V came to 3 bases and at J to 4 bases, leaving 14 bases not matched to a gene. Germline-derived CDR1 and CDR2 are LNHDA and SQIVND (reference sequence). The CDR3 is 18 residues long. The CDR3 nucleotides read TGTGCCAGTAGTATCGCGGGACAGGGACTGTTCTCGGCAGATACGCAGTATTTT. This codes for CASSIAGQGLFSADTQYF.

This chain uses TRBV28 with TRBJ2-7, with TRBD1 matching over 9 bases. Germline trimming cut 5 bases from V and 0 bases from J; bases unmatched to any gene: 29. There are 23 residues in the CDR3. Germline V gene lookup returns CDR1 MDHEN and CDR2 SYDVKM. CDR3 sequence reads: CASSPVSGQGRPSGKQGSYEQYF. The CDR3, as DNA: TGTGCCAGCAGTCCAGTTAGCGGACAGGGGAGGCCTAGCGGTAAACAGGGCTCCTACGAGCAGTACTTC.

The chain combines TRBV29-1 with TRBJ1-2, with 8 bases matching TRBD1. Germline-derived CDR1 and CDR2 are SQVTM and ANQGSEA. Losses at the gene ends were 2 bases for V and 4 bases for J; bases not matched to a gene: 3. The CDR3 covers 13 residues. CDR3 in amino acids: CSVEPGTGYGYTF. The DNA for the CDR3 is TGCAGCGTTGAACCGGGGACAGGCTATGGCTACACCTTC.

The CDR3 region has the DNA TGCGCCAGCAGCTTGGATGTGGGGAATGGGGCCAATGAGCAGTTCTTC. It specifies CASSLDVGNGANEQFF. This chain uses TRBV5-1 with TRBJ2-1, with a weak D call TRBD1 (5 bases). Germline-derived CDR1 and CDR2 are SGHRS and YFSETQ. Deletions cut 0 bases from V and 6 bases from J, with 16 bases between. The CDR3 length is 16 residues.

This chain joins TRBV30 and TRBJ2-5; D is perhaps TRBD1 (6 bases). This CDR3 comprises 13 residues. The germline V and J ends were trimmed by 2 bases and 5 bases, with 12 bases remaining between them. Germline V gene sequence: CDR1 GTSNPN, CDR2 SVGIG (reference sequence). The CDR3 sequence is CAWSPGAEETQYF. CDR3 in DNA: TGTGCCTGGAGTCCAGGGGCGGAGGAGACCCAGTACTTC.

The CDR3 region is CASTGTGDGYTF. The CDR3 DNA follows: TGTGCCAGTACCGGGACAGGGGATGGCTACACCTTC. The rearrangement uses TRBV19 and TRBJ1-2; TRBD1 matches 10 bases. Germline lookup yields CDR1 LNHDA and CDR2 SQIVND (reference sequence). Trimming cost V 7 bases and J 6 bases; bases outside gene matches: 2. The CDR3 runs 12 residues. The variable domain in full, with the rest retrieved from reference TRBV19 and TRBJ1-2, is DGGITQSPKYLFRKEGQNVTLSCEQNLNHDAMYWYRQDPGQGLRLIYYSQIVNDFQKGDIAEGYSVSREKKESFPLTVTSAQKNPTAFYLCASTGTGDGYTFGSGTRLTVV.

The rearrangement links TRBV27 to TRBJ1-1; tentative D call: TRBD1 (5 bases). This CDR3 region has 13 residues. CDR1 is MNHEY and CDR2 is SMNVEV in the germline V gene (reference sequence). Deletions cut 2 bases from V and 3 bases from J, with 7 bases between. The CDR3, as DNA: TGTGCCAGCAGTTTAAGGGGATACACTGAAGCTTTCTTT. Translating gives CASSLRGYTEAFF.

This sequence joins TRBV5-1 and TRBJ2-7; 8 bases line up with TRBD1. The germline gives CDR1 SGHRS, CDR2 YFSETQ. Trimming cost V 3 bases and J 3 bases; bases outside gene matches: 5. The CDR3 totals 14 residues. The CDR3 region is CASSYGTGVYEQYF. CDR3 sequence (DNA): TGCGCCAGCAGCTACGGGACAGGAGTCTACGAGCAGTACTTC.

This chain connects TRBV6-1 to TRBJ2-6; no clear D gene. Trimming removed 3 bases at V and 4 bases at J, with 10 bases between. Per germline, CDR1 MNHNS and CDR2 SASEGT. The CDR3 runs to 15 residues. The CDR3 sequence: CASSDWRDGANVLTF. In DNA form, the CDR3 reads TGTGCCAGCAGTGATTGGAGAGACGGGGCCAACGTCCTGACTTTC.

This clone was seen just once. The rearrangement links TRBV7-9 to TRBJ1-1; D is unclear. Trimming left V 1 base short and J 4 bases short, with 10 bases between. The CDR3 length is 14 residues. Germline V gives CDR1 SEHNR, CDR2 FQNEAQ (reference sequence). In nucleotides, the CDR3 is TGTGCCAGCAGCTTAGATCGGGGTCGCACTGAAGCTTTCTTT. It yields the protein CASSLDRGRTEAFF.

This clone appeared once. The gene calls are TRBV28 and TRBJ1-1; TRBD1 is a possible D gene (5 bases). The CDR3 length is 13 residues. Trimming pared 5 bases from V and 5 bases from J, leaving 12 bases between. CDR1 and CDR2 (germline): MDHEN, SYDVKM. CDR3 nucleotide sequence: TGTGCCAGCAGTGTCAGGGCTGGGACTGAAGCTTTCTTT. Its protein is CASSVRAGTEAFF. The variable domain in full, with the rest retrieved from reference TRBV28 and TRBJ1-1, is DVKVTQSSRYLVKRTGEKVFLECVQDMDHENMFWYRQDPGLGLRLIYFSYDVKMKEKGDIPEGYSVSREKKERFSLILESASTNQTSMYLCASSVRAGTEAFFGQGTRLTVV.

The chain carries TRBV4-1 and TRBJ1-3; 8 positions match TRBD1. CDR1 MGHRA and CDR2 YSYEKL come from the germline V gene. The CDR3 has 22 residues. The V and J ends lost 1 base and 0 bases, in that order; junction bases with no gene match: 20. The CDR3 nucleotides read TGCGCCAGCAGCCAAGGACCCAGGGGGCCCTCGTGGTCTTCCCGCTCTGGAAACACCATATATTTT. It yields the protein CASSQGPRGPSWSSRSGNTIYF.